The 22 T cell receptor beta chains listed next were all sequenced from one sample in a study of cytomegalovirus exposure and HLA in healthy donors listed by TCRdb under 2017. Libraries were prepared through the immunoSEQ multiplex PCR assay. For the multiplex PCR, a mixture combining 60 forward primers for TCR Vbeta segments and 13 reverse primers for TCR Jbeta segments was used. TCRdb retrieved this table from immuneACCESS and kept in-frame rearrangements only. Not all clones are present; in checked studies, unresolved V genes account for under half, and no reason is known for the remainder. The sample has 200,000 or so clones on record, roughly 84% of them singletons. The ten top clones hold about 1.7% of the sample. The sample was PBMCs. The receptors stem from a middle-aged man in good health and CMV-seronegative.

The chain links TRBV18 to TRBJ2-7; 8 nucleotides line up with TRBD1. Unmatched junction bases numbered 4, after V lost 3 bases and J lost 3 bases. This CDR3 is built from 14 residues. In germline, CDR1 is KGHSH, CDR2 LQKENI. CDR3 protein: CASSPQGANYEQYF. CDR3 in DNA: TGTGCCAGCTCACCTCAGGGGGCGAACTACGAGCAGTACTTC.

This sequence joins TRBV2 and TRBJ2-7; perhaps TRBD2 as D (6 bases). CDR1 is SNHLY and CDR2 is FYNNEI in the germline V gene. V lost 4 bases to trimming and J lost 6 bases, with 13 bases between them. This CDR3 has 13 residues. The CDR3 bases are TGTGCCAGCAGTGTTTTACTAGCTGTCGAGCAGTACTTC. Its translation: CASSVLLAVEQYF.

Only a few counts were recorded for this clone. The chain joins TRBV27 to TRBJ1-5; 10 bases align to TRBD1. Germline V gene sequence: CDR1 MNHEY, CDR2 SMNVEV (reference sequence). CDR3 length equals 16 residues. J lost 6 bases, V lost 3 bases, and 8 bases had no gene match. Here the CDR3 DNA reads TGTGCCAGCAGTTTGTCACCGGGACAGGGGAGTCAGCCCCAGCATTTT. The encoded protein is CASSLSPGQGSQPQHF.

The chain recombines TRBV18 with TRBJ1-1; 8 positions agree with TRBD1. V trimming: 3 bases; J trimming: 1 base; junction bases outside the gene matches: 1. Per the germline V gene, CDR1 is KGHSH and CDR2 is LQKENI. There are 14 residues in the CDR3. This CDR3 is CASSPTGGNTEAFF. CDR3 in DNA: TGTGCCAGCTCACCTACAGGGGGGAACACTGAAGCTTTCTTT.

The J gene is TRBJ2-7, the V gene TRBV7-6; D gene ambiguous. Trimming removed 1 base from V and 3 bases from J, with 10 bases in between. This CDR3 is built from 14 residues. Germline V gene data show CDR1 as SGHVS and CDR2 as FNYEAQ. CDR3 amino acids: CASSLGSGVYEQYF. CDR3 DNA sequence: TGTGCCAGCAGCTTAGGGTCAGGTGTCTACGAGCAGTACTTC.

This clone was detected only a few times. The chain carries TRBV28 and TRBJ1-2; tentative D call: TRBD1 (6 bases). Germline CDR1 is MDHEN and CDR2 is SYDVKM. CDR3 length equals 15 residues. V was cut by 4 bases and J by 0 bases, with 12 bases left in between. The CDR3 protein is CASSSQGFSNYGYTF. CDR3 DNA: TGTGCCAGCAGTTCCCAGGGGTTTTCTAACTATGGCTACACCTTC.

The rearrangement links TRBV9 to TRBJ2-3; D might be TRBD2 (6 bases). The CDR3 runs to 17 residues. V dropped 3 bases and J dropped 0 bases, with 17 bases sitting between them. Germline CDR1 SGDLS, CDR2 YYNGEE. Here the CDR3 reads CASSAQGSGTSTDTQYF. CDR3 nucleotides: TGTGCCAGCAGCGCCCAGGGTAGCGGAACAAGCACAGATACGCAGTATTTT.

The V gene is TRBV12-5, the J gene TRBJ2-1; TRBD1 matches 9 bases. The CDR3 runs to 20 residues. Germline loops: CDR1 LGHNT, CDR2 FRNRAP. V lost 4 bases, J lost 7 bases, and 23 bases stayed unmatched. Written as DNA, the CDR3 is TGTGCTAGTGGTTCCCTTCCTACGTTTCGCCGGGACAGGGCGGGTAATGAGCAGTTCTTC. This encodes CASGSLPTFRRDRAGNEQFF.

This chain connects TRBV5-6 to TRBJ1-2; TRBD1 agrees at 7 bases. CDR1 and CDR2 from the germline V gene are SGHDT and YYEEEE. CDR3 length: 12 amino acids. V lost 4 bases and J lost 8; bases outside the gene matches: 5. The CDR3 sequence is CASSPDRRGYTF. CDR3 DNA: TGTGCCAGCAGCCCGGACAGGCGGGGCTACACCTTC. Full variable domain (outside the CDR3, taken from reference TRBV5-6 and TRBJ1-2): DAGVTQSPTHLIKTRGQQVTLRCSPKSGHDTVSWYQQALGQGPQFIFQYYEEEERQRGNFPDRFSGHQFPNYSSELNVNALLLGDSALYLCASSPDRRGYTFGSGTRLTVV.

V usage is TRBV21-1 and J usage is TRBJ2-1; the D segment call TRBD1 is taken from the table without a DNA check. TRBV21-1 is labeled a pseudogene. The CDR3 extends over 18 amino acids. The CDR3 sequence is CASSKILAPRQGNDEQFF. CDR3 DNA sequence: TGTGCCAGCAGCAAAATTTTAGCACCGAGACAGGGGAACGATGAGCAGTTCTTC.

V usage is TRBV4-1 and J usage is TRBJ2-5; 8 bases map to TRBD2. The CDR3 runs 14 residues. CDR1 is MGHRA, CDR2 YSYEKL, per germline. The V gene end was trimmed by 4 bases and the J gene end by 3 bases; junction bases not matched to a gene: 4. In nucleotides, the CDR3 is TGCGCCAGCAGCCTCTCCGGGGGGGAAGAGACCCAGTACTTC. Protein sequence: CASSLSGGEETQYF.

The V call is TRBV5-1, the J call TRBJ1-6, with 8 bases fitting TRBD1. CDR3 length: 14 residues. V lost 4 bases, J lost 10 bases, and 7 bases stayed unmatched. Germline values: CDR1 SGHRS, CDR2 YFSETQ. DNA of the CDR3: TGCGCCAGCAGCCTTTCAGGGGGCAGGTCACCCCTCCACTTT. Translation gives CASSLSGGRSPLHF. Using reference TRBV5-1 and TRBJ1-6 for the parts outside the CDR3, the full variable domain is KAGVTQTPRYLIKTRGQQVTLSCSPISGHRSVSWYQQTPGQGLQFLFEYFSETQRNKGNFPGRFSGRQFSNSRSEMNVSTLELGDSALYLCASSLSGGRSPLHFGNGTRLTVT.

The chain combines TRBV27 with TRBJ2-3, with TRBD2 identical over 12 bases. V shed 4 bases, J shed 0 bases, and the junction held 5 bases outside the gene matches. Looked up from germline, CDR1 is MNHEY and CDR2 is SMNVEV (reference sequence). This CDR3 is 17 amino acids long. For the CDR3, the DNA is TGTGCCAGCAGTTCCCGGACTAGCGGGAAGAGCACAGATACGCAGTATTTT. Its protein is CASSSRTSGKSTDTQYF.

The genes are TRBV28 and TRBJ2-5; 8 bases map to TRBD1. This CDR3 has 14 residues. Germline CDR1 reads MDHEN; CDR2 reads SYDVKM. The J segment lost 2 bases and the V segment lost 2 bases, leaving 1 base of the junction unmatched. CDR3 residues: CASSLTGGQETQYF. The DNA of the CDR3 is TGTGCCAGCAGTTTAACAGGGGGGCAAGAGACCCAGTACTTC.

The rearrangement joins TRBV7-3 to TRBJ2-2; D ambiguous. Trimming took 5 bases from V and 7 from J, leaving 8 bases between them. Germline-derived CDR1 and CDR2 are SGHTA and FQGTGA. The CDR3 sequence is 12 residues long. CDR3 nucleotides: TGTGCCAGCAGCCGAACGGGCGGGGAGCTGTTTTTT. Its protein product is CASSRTGGELFF.

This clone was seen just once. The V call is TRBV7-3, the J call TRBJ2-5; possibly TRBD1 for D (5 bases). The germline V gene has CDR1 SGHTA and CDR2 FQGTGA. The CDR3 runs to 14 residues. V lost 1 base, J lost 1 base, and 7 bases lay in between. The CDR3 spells CASSLSQGQETQYF. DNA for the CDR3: TGTGCCAGCAGCTTAAGCCAGGGCCAAGAGACCCAGTACTTC.

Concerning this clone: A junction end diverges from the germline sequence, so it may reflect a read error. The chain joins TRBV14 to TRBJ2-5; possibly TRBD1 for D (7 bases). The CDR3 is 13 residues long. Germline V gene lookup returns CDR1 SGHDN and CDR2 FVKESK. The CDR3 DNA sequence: TGTGCCAGCAGCCAAGATACCGTCAGGGGGGTTCACTTC. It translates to CASSQDTVRGVHF.

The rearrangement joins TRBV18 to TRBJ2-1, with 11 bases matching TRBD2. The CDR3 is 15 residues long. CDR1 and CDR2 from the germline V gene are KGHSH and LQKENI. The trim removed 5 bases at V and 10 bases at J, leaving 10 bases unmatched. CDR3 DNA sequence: TGTGCCAGCTCAACCGGGACTAGCGGCCCAAGCGAGCAGTTCTTC. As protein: CASSTGTSGPSEQFF.

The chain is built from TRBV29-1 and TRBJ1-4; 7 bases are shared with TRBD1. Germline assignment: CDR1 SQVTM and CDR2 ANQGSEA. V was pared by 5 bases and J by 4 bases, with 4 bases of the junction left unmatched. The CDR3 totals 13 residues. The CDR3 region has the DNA TGCAGCGTTTCTAACAGGGGTAATGAAAAACTGTTTTTT. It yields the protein CSVSNRGNEKLFF.

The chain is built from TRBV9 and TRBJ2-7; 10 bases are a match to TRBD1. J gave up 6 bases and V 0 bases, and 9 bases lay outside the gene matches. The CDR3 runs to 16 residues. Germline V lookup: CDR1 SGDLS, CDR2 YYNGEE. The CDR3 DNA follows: TGTGCCAGCAGCGTAGAGGAGGGGACAGGGGCGTCCGAGCAGTACTTC. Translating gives CASSVEEGTGASEQYF.

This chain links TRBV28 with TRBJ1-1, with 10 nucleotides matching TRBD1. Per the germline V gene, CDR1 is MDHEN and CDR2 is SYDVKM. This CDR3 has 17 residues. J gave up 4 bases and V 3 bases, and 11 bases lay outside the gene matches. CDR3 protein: CASSLFPGQGYTTEAFF. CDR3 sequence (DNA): TGTGCCAGCAGTTTGTTCCCGGGACAGGGGTATACCACTGAAGCTTTCTTT. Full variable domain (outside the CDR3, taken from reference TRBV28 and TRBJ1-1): DVKVTQSSRYLVKRTGEKVFLECVQDMDHENMFWYRQDPGLGLRLIYFSYDVKMKEKGDIPEGYSVSREKKERFSLILESASTNQTSMYLCASSLFPGQGYTTEAFFGQGTRLTVV.

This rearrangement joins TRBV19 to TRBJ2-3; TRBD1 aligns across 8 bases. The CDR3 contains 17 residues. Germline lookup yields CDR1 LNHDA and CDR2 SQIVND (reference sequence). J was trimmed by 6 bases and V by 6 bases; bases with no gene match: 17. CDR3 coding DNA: TGTGCCAGTAGCACACAACAAGGACAGGGTAAATTTGATACGCAGTATTTT. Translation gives CASSTQQGQGKFDTQYF. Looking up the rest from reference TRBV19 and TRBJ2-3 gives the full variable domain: DGGITQSPKYLFRKEGQNVTLSCEQNLNHDAMYWYRQDPGQGLRLIYYSQIVNDFQKGDIAEGYSVSREKKESFPLTVTSAQKNPTAFYLCASSTQQGQGKFDTQYFGPGTRLTVL.